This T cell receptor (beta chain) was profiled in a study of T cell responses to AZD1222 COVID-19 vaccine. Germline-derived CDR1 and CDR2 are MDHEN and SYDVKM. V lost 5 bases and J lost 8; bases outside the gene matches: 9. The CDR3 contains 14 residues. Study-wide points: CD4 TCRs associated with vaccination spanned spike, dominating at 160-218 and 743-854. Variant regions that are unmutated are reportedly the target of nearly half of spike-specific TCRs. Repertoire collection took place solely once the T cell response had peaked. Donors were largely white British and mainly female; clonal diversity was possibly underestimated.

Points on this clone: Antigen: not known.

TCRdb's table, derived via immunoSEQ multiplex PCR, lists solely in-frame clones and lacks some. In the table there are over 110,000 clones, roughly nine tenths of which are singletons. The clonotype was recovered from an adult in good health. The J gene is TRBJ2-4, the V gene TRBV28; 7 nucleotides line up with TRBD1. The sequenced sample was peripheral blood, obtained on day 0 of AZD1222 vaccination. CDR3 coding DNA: TGTGCCAGCAGTCCCCTCACAGGGGACGACATTCAGTACTTC. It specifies CASSPLTGDDIQYF.